The 12 T cell receptor beta chains below all came from one sample that was sequenced in a study of shared clonotypes between healthy human individuals. TCRdb's copy holds only in-frame clones and misses some; the assay was immunoSEQ multiplex PCR. The table records around 2.3 million clones, around 95% of them present only once. Sequenced input: naive CD4+ T cells sorted from blood. The subset was: CD45RA+ positively selected. These receptors all come from a man aged 18 to 30 in good health.

The chain combines TRBV29-1 with TRBJ2-3, with TRBD2 matching 8 bases. There are 14 residues in the CDR3. The junction had 6 bases not matched to a gene; V was cut back by 4 bases and J by 3 bases. Germline CDR1 SQVTM, CDR2 ANQGSEA. CDR3: CSVGGTRDTDTQYF. For the CDR3, the DNA is TGCAGCGTTGGGGGGACTAGAGATACAGATACGCAGTATTTT.

This chain connects TRBV2 to TRBJ2-3; 7 bases match TRBD2. The CDR3 is 16 amino acids. With 6 bases clipped from V and 5 bases from J, the junction kept 14 bases outside the gene matches. CDR1 and CDR2 from the germline V gene are SNHLY and FYNNEI. This CDR3 reads CASSRASGVLQDTQYF. CDR3 nucleotides: TGTGCCAGCAGCCGCGCGAGCGGGGTACTACAAGATACGCAGTATTTT. The complete variable domain, with remaining parts taken from reference TRBV2 and TRBJ2-3, reads EPEVTQTPSHQVTQMGQEVILRCVPISNHLYFYWYRQILGQKVEFLVSFYNNEISEKSEIFDDQFSVERPDGSNFTLKIRSTKLEDSAMYFCASSRASGVLQDTQYFGPGTRLTVL.

The chain uses TRBV6-1 and TRBJ1-2; TRBD1 matches at 9 bases. The CDR3 has 15 amino acids. Germline V gene sequence: CDR1 MNHNS, CDR2 SASEGT. The ends lost 6 bases at V and 0 bases at J; junction bases unmatched: 5. CDR3 DNA sequence: TGTGCCAGCAGCGACAGGGGGGAGGCTAACTATGGCTACACCTTC. It is translated as CASSDRGEANYGYTF.

This chain links TRBV2 with TRBJ2-2, with D perhaps matching TRBD2 (5 bases). The CDR3 loop spans 16 amino acids. Trimming cost V 9 bases and J 0 bases, with 17 bases left between them. Per germline, CDR1 SNHLY and CDR2 FYNNEI. CDR3 loop: CASAPYSATNTGELFF. The DNA of the CDR3 is TGTGCCAGTGCCCCTTATAGCGCGACGAACACCGGGGAGCTGTTTTTT.

This chain's CDR3 is CATRSRGTNEKLFF. The DNA for the CDR3 is TGTGCCACACGCTCCAGGGGAACTAATGAAAAACTGTTTTTT. The V and J genes are TRBV19 and TRBJ1-4, with D perhaps matching TRBD1 (6 bases). From germline, CDR1 is LNHDA and CDR2 SQIVND (reference sequence). CDR3 size: 14 residues. Deletions cut 10 bases from V and 1 base from J, with 13 bases between.

The chain is built from TRBV25-1 and TRBJ2-5; a possible D gene is TRBD2 (6 bases). CDR1 and CDR2 (germline): MGHDK, SYGVNS. The CDR3 contains 13 residues. V lost 4 bases, J lost 5 bases, and 11 bases lay in between. The CDR3 loop reads CASSAGRSETQYF. DNA of the CDR3: TGTGCCAGCAGTGCGGGGAGGTCGGAGACCCAGTACTTC.

The J gene is TRBJ2-7, the V gene TRBV7-2; 10 bases match TRBD1. V gave up 4 bases and J gave up 1 base; unmatched junction bases: 4. This CDR3 comprises 15 residues. Germline V gives CDR1 SGHTA, CDR2 FQGNSA. CDR3 DNA: TGTGCCAGCAGCTACCGGGACAGGGGTTCCTACGAGCAGTACTTC. Translating gives CASSYRDRGSYEQYF. Filled out from reference TRBV7-2 and TRBJ2-7, the complete variable domain reads GAGVSQSPSNKVTEKGKDVELRCDPISGHTALYWYRQSLGQGLEFLIYFQGNSAPDKSGLPSDRFSAERTGGSVSTLTIQRTQQEDSAVYLCASSYRDRGSYEQYFGPGTRLTVT.

This chain links TRBV6-5 with TRBJ2-3; D is unresolved. Germline V gene data show CDR1 as MNHEY and CDR2 as SVGAGI. V was pared by 7 bases and J by 10 bases, with 6 bases between. The CDR3 covers 9 residues. CDR3 sequence reads: CASNSAQYF. DNA for the CDR3: TGTGCCAGCAACTCTGCGCAGTATTTT.

This chain links TRBV9 with TRBJ2-6; D possibly uses TRBD1 or TRBD2 (5 bases each). V lost 0 bases and J lost 0, with 10 bases in between. Germline lookup yields CDR1 SGDLS and CDR2 YYNGEE. The CDR3 runs 17 residues. The CDR3 is CASSVDMGTSGANVLTF. In nucleotides, the CDR3 is TGTGCCAGCAGCGTAGATATGGGGACCTCTGGGGCCAACGTCCTGACTTTC.

This clone appeared once. The V and J genes are TRBV4-1 and TRBJ1-1; possibly TRBD1 for D (5 bases). Per germline, CDR1 MGHRA and CDR2 YSYEKL. V was shortened by 4 bases and J by 5 bases, with 20 bases between the two germline ends. The CDR3 covers 16 residues. CDR3: CASSLPLGQGVTEAFF. CDR3 bases: TGCGCCAGCAGCCTCCCTTTAGGGCAGGGCGTTACTGAAGCTTTCTTT.

The chain employs TRBV7-2 and TRBJ1-2; no clear D. Germline CDR1 is SGHTA and CDR2 is FQGNSA. V was cut by 8 bases and J by 3 bases, with 22 bases left in between. CDR3 length: 16 residues. Written as DNA, the CDR3 is TGTGCCAGCGGGAGACCGGGAGGGAGGATTGACTATGGCTACACCTTC. The encoded protein is CASGRPGGRIDYGYTF.

The J gene is TRBJ1-2, the V gene TRBV5-1; D is undetermined. Germline V gene sequence: CDR1 SGHRS, CDR2 YFSETQ. This CDR3 is built from 13 residues. V lost 7 bases and J 4 bases, leaving 14 bases between the germline ends. The CDR3: CASGQDPPYGYTF. CDR3 nucleotides: TGCGCCAGCGGGCAGGACCCTCCCTATGGCTACACCTTC.